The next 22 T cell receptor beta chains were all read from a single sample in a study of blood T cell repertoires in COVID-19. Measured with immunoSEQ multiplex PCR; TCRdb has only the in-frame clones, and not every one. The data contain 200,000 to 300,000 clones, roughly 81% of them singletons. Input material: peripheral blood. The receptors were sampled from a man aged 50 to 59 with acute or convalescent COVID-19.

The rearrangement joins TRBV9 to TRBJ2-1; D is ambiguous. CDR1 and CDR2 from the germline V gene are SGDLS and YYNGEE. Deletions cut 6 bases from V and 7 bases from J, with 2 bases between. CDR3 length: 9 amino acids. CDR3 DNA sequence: TGTGCCAGCATAAATGAGCAGTTCTTC. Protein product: CASINEQFF.

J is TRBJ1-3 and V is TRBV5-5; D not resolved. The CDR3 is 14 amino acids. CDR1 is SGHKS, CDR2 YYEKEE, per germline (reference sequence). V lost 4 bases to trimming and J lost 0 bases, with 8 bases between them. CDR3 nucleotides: TGTGCCAGCAGCCATACAGTCTCTGGAAACACCATATATTTT. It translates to CASSHTVSGNTIYF.

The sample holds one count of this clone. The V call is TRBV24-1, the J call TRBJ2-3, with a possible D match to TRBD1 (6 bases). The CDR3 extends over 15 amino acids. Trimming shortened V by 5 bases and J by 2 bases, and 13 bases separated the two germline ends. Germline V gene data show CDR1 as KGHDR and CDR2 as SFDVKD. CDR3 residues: CATSGMGAPTDTQYF. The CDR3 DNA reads TGTGCCACCAGTGGGATGGGGGCACCCACAGATACGCAGTATTTT.

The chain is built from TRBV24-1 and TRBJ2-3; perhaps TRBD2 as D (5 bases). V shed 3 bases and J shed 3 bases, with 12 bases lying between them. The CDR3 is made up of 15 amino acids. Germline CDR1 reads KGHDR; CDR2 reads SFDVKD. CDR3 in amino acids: CATSDPRTETDTQYF. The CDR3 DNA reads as TGTGCCACCAGTGATCCTCGGACTGAAACAGATACGCAGTATTTT.

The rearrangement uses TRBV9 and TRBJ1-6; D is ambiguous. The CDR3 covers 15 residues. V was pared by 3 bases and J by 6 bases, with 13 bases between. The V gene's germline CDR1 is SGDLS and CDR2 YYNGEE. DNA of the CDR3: TGTGCCAGCAGCGGGGAGGGTCGGAGTAATTCACCCCTCCACTTT. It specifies CASSGEGRSNSPLHF.

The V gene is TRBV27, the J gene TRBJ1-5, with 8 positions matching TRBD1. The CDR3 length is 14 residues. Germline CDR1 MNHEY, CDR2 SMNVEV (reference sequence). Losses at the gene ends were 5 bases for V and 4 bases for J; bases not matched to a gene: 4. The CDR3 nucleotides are TGTGCCAGCAGTGGACAGGGAGGTAATCAGCCCCAGCATTTT. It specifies CASSGQGGNQPQHF.

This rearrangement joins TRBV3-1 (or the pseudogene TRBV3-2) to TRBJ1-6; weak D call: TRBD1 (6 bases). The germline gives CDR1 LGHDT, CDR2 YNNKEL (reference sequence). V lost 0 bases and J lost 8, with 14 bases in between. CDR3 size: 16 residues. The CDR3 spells CASSQEYTGNHSPLHF. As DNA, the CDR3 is TGTGCCAGCAGCCAAGAGTACACAGGGAACCATTCACCCCTCCACTTT.

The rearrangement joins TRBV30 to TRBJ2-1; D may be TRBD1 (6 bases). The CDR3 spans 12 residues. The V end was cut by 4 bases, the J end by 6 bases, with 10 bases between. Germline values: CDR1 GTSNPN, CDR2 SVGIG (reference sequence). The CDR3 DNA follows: TGTGCCTGGACCTGGGGGCGCAATGAGCAGTTCTTC. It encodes CAWTWGRNEQFF.

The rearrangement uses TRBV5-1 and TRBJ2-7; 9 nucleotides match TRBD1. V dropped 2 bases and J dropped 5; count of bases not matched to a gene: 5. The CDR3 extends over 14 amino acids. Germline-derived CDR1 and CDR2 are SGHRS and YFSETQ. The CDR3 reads CASSFGQGTHEQYF. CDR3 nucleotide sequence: TGCGCCAGCAGCTTCGGACAGGGGACCCACGAGCAGTACTTC. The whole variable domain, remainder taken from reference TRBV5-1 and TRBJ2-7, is KAGVTQTPRYLIKTRGQQVTLSCSPISGHRSVSWYQQTPGQGLQFLFEYFSETQRNKGNFPGRFSGRQFSNSRSEMNVSTLELGDSALYLCASSFGQGTHEQYFGPGTRLTVT.

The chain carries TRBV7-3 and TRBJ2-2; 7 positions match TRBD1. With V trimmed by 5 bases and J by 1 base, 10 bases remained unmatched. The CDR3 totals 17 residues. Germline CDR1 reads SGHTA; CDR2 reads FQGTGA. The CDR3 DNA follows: TGTGCCAGCAGCGCATTCGGGACAGTATTGAACACCGGGGAGCTGTTTTTT. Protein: CASSAFGTVLNTGELFF.

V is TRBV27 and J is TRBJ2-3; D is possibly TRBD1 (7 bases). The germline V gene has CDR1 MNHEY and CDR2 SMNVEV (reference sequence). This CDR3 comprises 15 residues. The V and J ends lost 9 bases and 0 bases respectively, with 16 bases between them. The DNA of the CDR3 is TGTGCCAGTCGTAGGCGGGGACAGAGCACAGATACGCAGTATTTT. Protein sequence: CASRRRGQSTDTQYF.

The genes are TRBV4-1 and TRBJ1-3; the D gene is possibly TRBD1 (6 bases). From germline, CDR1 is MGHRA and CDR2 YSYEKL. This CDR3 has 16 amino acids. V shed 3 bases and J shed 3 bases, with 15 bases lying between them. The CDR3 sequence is CASSQRAGESGNTIYF. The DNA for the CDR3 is TGCGCCAGCAGCCAGAGGGCAGGGGAGAGTGGAAACACCATATATTTT.

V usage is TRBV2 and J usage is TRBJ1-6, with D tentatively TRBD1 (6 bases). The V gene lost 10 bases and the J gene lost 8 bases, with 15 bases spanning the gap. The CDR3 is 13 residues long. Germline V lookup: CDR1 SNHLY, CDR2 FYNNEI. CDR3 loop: CATLQGLDSPLHF. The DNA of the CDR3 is TGTGCCACCCTCCAGGGGCTGGATTCACCCCTCCACTTT.

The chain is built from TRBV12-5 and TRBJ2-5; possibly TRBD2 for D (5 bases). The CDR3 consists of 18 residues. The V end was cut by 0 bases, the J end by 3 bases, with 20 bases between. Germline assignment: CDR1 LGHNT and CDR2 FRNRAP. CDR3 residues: CASGLVPTGISREETQYF. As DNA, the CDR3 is TGTGCTAGTGGTTTGGTACCGACCGGGATATCCCGCGAAGAGACCCAGTACTTC. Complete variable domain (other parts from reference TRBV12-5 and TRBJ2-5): DARVTQTPRHKVTEMGQEVTMRCQPILGHNTVFWYRQTMMQGLELLAYFRNRAPLDDSGMPKDRFSAEMPDATLATLKIQPSEPRDSAVYFCASGLVPTGISREETQYFGPGTRLLVL.

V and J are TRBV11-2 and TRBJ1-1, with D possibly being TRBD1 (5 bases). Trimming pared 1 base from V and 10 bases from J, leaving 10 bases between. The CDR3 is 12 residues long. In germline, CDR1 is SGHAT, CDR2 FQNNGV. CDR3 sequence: CASSLGRTGAFF. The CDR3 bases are TGTGCCAGCAGCTTAGGTCGAACAGGAGCTTTCTTT. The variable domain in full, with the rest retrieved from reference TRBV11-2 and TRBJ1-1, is EAGVAQSPRYKIIEKRQSVAFWCNPISGHATLYWYQQILGQGPKLLIQFQNNGVVDDSQLPKDRFSAERLKGVDSTLKIQPAKLEDSAVYLCASSLGRTGAFFGQGTRLTVV.

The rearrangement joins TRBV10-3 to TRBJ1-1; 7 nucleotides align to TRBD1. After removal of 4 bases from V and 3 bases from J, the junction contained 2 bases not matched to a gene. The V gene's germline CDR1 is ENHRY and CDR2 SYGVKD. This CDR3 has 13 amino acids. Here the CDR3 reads CAISGTGDTEAFF. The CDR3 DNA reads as TGTGCCATCAGTGGGACAGGTGACACTGAAGCTTTCTTT.

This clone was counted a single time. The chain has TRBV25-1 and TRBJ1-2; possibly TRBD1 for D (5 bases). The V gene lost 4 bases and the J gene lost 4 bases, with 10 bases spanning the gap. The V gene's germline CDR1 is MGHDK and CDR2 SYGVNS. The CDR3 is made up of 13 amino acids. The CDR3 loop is CASSVWGSYGYTF. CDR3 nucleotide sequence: TGTGCCAGCAGTGTCTGGGGCTCCTATGGCTACACCTTC.

CDR3: CASRQTTTGELFF. In DNA, the CDR3 is TGTGCCAGCAGGCAGACTACCACCGGGGAGCTGTTTTTT. The genes are TRBV14 and TRBJ2-2, with D possibly being TRBD2 (5 bases). From germline, CDR1 is SGHDN and CDR2 FVKESK. The V and J ends lost 6 bases and 4 bases respectively, with 9 bases between them. The CDR3 has 13 amino acids.

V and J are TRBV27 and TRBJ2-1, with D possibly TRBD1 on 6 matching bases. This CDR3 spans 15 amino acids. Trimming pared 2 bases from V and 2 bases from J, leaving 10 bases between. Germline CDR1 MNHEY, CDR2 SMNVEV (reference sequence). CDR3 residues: CASSLAGVPYNEQFF. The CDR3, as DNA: TGTGCCAGCAGTTTAGCAGGGGTGCCCTACAATGAGCAGTTCTTC.

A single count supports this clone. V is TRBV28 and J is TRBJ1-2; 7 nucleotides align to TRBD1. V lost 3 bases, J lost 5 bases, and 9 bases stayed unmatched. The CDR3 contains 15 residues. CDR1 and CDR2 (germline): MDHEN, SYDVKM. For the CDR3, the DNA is TGTGCCAGCAGTTTTTGGATACAGGGGCCATATGGCTACACCTTC. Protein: CASSFWIQGPYGYTF.

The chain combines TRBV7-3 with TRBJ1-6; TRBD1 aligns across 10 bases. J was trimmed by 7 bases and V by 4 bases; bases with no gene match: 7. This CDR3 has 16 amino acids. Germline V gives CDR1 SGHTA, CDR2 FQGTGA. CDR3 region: CASSSTGGSGNSPLHF. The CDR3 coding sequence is TGTGCCAGCAGCTCGACAGGGGGCTCCGGGAATTCACCCCTCCACTTT.

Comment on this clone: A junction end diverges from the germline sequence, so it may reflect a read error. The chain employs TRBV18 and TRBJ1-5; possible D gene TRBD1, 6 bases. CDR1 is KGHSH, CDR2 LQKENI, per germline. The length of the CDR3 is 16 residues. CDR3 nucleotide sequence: TGTGCCAGCTCACCACGGGCAGGGGATAGCAATCAGCTCCAGCATTTT. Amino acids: CASSPRAGDSNQLQHF. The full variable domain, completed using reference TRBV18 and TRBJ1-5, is NAGVMQNPRHLVRRRGQEARLRCSPMKGHSHVYWYRQLPEEGLKFMVYLQKENIIDESGMPKERFSAEFPKEGPSILRIQQVVRGDSAAYFCASSPRAGDSNQLQHFGDGTRLSIL.